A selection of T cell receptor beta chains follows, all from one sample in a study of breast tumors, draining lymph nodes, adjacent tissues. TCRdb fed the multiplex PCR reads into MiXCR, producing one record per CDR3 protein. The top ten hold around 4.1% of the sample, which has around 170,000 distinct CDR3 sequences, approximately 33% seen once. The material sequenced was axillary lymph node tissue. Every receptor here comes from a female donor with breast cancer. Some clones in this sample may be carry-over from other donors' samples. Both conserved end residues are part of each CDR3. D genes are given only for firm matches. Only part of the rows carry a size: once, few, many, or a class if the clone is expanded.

CASSVAGTAFAPLHF,TGTGCCAGCAGCGTAGCCGGGACAGCTTTCGCACCCCTCCACTTT,TRBV9,TRBJ1-6,TRBD1,many
CASSYQGAAGANVLTF,TGTGCCAGCAGTTACCAGGGGGCGGCTGGGGCCAACGTCCTGACTTTC,TRBV6-5,TRBJ2-6,TRBD1,many
CASSPHQETHYF,TGCGCCAGCAGCCCCCACCAAGAGACCCACTACTTC,TRBV5-1,TRBJ2-5,.,.
CASSIRAGWEGRNEQFF,TGTGCCAGTAGTATTAGGGCCGGGTGGGAGGGGAGGAATGAGCAGTTCTTC,TRBV19,TRBJ2-1,TRBD2,many
CASMSPRTGGYEQYF,TGTGCCAGCATGTCCCCCCGGACAGGGGGGTACGAGCAGTACTTC,TRBV12-3/TRBV12-4,TRBJ2-7,TRBD1,many
CSLGRGANEKLFF,TGCAGTCTTGGACGGGGAGCTAATGAAAAACTGTTTTTT,TRBV29-1,TRBJ1-4,.,.
CASNQRTGAGWPQHF,TGTGCCAGCAACCAAAGAACAGGGGCGGGCTGGCCCCAGCATTTT,TRBV2,TRBJ1-5,TRBD1,.
CASSTGTGNLEQYF,TGTGCCAGCAGCACCGGGACAGGGAATCTCGAGCAGTACTTC,TRBV9,TRBJ2-7,TRBD1,once
CASSVGTPEETQYF,TGTGCCAGCAGCGTAGGCACTCCGGAAGAGACCCAGTACTTC,TRBV9,TRBJ2-5,.,many
CASTPGSGGARELFF,TGCGCCAGCACCCCCGGGAGCGGGGGGGCCAGGGAGCTGTTTTTT,TRBV5-1,TRBJ2-2,TRBD2,many
CASSWRGSQETQYF,TGTGCCAGCAGCTGGAGGGGATCACAAGAGACCCAGTACTTC,TRBV5-8,TRBJ2-5,.,many
CAISEIRGEQYF,TGTGCCATCAGTGAGATCAGGGGCGAGCAGTACTTC,TRBV10-3,TRBJ2-7,.,many
CASSVTRPGETQYF,TGTGCCAGCAGTGTGACCAGGCCGGGAGAGACCCAGTACTTC,TRBV12-3/TRBV12-4,TRBJ2-5,.,many
CASSDPQTSGGTDTQYF,TGTGCCAGCAGTGACCCTCAGACTAGCGGGGGGACAGATACGCAGTATTTT,TRBV2,TRBJ2-3,TRBD2,many
CASSRGAGVTYEQYF,TGTGCCAGCAGCCGGGGGGCAGGGGTTACATACGAGCAGTACTTC,TRBV5-6,TRBJ2-7,.,many
CASSQVRGNNNEQFF,TGCGCCAGCAGCCAGGTCCGCGGGAATAACAATGAGCAGTTCTTC,TRBV3-1,TRBJ2-1,.,.
CASSFFWGGGGELFF,TGTGCCAGCAGTTTTTTCTGGGGGGGCGGCGGGGAGCTGTTTTTT,TRBV27,TRBJ2-2,.,few
CASSLSRGAKYF,TGTGCCAGCAGCTTATCTCGGGGCGCGAAGTATTTT,TRBV11-2,TRBJ2-3,.,.
CASSPLGPYNEQFF,TGTGCCAGCAGCCCGCTAGGACCCTACAATGAGCAGTTCTTC,TRBV7-2,TRBJ2-1,.,many
CAISEEGGLNTGELSW,TGTGCCATCAGTGAGGAGGGGGGACTGAACACCGGGGAGCTGTCTTGG,TRBV10-3,TRBJ2-2,.,.
CASSLGPLASTDTQYF,TGTGCCAGCAGCTTAGGACCCCTAGCCAGCACAGATACGCAGTATTTT,TRBV7-2,TRBJ2-3,.,many
CSVVGSEQYF,TGCAGCGTTGTGGGGAGCGAGCAGTACTTC,TRBV29-1,TRBJ2-7,.,many